The rows below give T cell receptor beta chains drawn from one sample of a study of blood T cell repertoires in COVID-19. Libraries were prepared by immunoSEQ multiplex PCR; TCRdb keeps only in-frame clonotypes and omits some of them. The repertoire holds approximately 400,000 clones, 88% seen once, with 0.9% to 1.5% in the top ten. Sample: PBMCs or T cells enriched from blood (not recorded which). These receptors came from a young woman who had recovered from COVID-19. CDR3s leave out the opening cysteine and the closing phenylalanine or tryptophan. The size of a clone is reported for some rows only, either as once, few or many, or as a class for expanded clones.

v_gene,abundance,j_gene,CDR3aa
TRBV4-2,.,TRBJ1-5,ASSQGQENQPQH
TRBV3-1/TRBV3-2,.,TRBJ1-6,ASSQVVGSPLH
TRBV18,.,TRBJ1-3,ASSPKTPGGIGNTIY
TRBV2,once,TRBJ1-2,ARNRELNYGYT
TRBV2,.,TRBJ1-4,ASSEWREAGEKLF
TRBV19,.,TRBJ2-1,ASSIPRGWDEQF
TRBV27,.,TRBJ1-1,ASSKWGVATEAF
TRBV5-1,.,TRBJ2-7,ASSARQGAPYEQY
TRBV18,.,TRBJ1-5,ASSPPPGGNQPQH
TRBV6-2/TRBV6-3,once,TRBJ2-3,ASSYLLRGGQPSTDTQY
TRBV27,once,TRBJ2-7,ASSLGGALGEQY
TRBV7-3,.,TRBJ2-5,ASSLGRGQETQY
TRBV9,once,TRBJ1-4,ASSPGTGLNEKLF
TRBV15,once,TRBJ1-5,ATSGDNSNQPQH
TRBV5-8,.,TRBJ1-1,ASSFAEAF
TRBV20-1,.,TRBJ1-6,SASWALSTYNSPLH
TRBV1,once,TRBJ2-3,TSSQDYWTSRTDTQY
TRBV9,.,TRBJ1-2,ACGGETQGYT
TRBV7-9,.,TRBJ1-2,ASSRGANYGYT
TRBV7-3,.,TRBJ2-3,ASSMMGLAGGSDTQY
TRBV3-1/TRBV3-2,.,TRBJ1-2,ASSLQGAGYGYT
TRBV5-1,.,TRBJ1-1,ASSWTGAMGVEAF
TRBV5-4,.,TRBJ2-2,ASGNRGGDTGELF
TRBV5-6,.,TRBJ2-1,ASSGDRGPSYNEQF
TRBV4-3,.,TRBJ2-7,ASSQENSHYEQY
TRBV2,.,TRBJ2-1,ASSSPTSGGPNEQF
TRBV13,.,TRBJ1-6,ASSRRTGDVWNSPLH
TRBV4-1,.,TRBJ2-7,ASSQDLAGVWEQY
TRBV28,.,TRBJ1-1,ASSRGAGGEAF
TRBV19,.,TRBJ2-3,ASSTRASTDTQY
TRBV6-5,.,TRBJ2-1,ASSSKGLGVYEQF
TRBV4-1,.,TRBJ2-5,ASSPSGTGAGETQY
TRBV30,.,TRBJ2-7,AWSSVPGPYEQY
TRBV10-1,.,TRBJ2-5,ASSESPRAETQY
TRBV15,.,TRBJ1-2,ATSRVGPEANYGYT
TRBV15,.,TRBJ2-7,ATSRDRGYEQY
TRBV7-8,.,TRBJ1-4,ASSSYQGAAEKLF
TRBV7-6,.,TRBJ2-1,ASQEGLRHEQF